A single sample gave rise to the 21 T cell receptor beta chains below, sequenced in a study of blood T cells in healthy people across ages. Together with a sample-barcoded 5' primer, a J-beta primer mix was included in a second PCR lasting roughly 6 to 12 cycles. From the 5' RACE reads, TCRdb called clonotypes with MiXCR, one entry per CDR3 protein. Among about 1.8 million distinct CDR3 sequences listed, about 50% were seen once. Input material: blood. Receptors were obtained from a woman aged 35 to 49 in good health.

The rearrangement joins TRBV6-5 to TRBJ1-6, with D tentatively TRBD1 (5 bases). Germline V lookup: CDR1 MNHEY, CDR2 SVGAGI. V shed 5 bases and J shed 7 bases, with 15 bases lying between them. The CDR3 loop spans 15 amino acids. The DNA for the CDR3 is TGTGCCAGCAGTGCCCTCCGGGACGGAAATTCACCCCTCCACTTT. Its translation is CASSALRDGNSPLHF.

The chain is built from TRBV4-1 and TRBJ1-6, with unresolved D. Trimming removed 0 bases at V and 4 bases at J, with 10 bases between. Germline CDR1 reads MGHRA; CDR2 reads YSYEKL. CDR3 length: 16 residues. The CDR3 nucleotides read TGCGCCAGCAGCCAAGATCCCCCGCAGTATAATTCACCCCTCCACTTT. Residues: CASSQDPPQYNSPLHF.

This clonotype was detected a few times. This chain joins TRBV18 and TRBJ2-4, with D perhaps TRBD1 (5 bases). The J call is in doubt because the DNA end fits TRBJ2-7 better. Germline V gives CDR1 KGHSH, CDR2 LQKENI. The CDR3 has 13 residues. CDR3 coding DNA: TGTGCCAGCTCACCTGGACAAAGAGGCGAGCAGTACTTC. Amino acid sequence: CASSPGQRGEQYF.

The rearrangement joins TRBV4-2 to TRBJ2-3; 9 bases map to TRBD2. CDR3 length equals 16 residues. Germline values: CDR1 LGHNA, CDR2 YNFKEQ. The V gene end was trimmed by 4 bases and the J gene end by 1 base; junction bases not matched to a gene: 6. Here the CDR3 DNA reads TGTGCCAGCAGCCCCGCGCAGCGGGGGGGCACAGATACGCAGTATTTT. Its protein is CASSPAQRGGTDTQYF.

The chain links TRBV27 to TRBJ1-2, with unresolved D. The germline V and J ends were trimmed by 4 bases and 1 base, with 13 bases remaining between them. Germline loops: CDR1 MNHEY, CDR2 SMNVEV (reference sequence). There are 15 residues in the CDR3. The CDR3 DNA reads TGTGCCAGCAGTTACCGGGCCACGCTTAACTATGGCTACACCTTC. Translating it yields CASSYRATLNYGYTF.

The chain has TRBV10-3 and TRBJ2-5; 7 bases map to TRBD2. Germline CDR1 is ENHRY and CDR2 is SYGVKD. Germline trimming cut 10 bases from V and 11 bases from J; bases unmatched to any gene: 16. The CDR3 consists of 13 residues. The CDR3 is CATIERGYNEQYF. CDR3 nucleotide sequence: TGTGCCACCATAGAGCGGGGATACAATGAGCAGTACTTC.

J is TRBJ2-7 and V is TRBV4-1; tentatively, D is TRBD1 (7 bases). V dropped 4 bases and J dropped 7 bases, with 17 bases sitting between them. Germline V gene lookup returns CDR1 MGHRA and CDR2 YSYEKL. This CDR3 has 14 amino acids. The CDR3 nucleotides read TGCGCCAGCAGCCGTGCGGGACAGTCCGGGGAGCAGTACTTC. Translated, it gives CASSRAGQSGEQYF.

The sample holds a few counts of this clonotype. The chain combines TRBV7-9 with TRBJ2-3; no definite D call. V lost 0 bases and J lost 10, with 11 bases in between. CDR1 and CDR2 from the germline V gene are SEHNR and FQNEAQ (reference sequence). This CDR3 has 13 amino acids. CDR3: CASSLAGLSPQYF. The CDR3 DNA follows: TGTGCCAGCAGCTTAGCAGGGTTGTCCCCGCAGTATTTT. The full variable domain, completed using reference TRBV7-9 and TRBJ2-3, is DTGVSQNPRHKITKRGQNVTFRCDPISEHNRLYWYRQTLGQGPEFLTYFQNEAQLEKSRLLSDRFSAERPKGSFSTLEIQRTEQGDSAMYLCASSLAGLSPQYFGPGTRLTVL.

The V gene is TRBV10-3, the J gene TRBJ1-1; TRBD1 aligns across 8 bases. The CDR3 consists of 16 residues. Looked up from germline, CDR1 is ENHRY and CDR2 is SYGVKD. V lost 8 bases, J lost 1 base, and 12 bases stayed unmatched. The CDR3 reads CAIRNLGDRKNTEAFF. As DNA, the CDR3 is TGTGCCATCCGAAACCTTGGGGACAGGAAGAACACTGAAGCTTTCTTT.

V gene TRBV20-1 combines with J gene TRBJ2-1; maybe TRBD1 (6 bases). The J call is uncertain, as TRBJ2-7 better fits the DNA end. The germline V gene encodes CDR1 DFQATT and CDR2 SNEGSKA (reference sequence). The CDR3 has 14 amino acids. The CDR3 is CSAPQGTNNNEQYF. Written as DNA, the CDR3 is TGCAGTGCCCCCCAGGGGACAAACAACAATGAGCAGTACTTC.

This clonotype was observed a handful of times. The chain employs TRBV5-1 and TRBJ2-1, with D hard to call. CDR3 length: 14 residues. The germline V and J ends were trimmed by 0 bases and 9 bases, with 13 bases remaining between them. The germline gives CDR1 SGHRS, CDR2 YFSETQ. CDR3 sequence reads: CASSLVLASSEQFF. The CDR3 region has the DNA TGCGCCAGCAGCTTGGTATTAGCCTCTAGTGAGCAGTTCTTC.

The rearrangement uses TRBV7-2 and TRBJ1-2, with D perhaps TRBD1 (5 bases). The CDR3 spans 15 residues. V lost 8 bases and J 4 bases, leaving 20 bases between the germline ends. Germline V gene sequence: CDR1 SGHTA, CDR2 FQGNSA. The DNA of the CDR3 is TGTGCCAGCCGCTCCGTGGTTCCAGGGTCCTATGGCTACACCTTC. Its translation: CASRSVVPGSYGYTF.

The CDR3 spells CSAFRRPDTQYF. CDR3 in DNA: TGCAGTGCTTTCCGAAGGCCAGATACGCAGTATTTT. The chain joins TRBV20-1 to TRBJ2-3; D is unresolved. Deletions cut 5 bases from V and 4 bases from J, with 10 bases between. CDR3 length equals 12 residues. Germline CDR1 is DFQATT and CDR2 is SNEGSKA (reference sequence).

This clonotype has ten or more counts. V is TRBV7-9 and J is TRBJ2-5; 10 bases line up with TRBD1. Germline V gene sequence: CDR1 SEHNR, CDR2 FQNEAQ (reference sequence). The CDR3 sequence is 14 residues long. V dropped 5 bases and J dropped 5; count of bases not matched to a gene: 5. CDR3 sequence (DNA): TGTGCCAGCAGCCTCGACAGGGGGCAGGAGACCCAGTACTTC. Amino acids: CASSLDRGQETQYF.

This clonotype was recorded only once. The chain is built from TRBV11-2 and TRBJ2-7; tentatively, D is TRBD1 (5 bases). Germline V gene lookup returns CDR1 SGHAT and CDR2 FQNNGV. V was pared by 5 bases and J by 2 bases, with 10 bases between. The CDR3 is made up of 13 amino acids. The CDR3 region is CASSKDSTYEQYF. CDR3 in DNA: TGTGCCAGCAGCAAAGACAGTACCTACGAGCAGTACTTC.

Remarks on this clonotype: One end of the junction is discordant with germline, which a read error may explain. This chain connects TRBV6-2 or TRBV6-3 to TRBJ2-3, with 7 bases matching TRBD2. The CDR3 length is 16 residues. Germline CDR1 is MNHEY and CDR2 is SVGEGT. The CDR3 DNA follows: TGTGCTAGCAGTCAACCGGGACTACCACCCACAGATACGCAGTATTTT. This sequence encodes CASSQPGLPPTDTQYF.

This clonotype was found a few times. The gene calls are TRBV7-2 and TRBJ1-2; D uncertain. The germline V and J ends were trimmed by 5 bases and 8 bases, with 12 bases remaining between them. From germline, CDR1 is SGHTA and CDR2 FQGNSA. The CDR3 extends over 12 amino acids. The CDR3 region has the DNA TGTGCCAGCAGCCTCAGAGGGCAAGGCTACACCTTC. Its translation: CASSLRGQGYTF.

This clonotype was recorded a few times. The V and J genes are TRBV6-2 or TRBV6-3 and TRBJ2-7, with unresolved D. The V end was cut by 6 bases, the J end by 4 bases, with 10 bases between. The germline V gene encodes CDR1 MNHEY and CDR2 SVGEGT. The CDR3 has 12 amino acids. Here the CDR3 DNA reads TGTGCCAGCAGGGACGGCGTATACGAGCAGTACTTC. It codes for CASRDGVYEQYF.

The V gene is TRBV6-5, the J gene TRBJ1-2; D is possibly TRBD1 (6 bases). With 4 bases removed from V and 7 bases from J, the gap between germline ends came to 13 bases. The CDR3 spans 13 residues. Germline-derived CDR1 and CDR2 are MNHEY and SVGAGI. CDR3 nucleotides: TGTGCCAGCAGTTCCACAGGGTATTCTGGCTACACCTTC. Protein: CASSSTGYSGYTF.

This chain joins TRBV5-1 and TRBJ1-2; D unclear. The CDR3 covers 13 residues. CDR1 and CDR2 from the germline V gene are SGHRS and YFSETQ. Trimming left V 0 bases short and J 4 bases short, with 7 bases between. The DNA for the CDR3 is TGCGCCAGCAGCTTGGAGGCGTCCTATGGCTACACCTTC. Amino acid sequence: CASSLEASYGYTF. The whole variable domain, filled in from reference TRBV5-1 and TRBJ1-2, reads KAGVTQTPRYLIKTRGQQVTLSCSPISGHRSVSWYQQTPGQGLQFLFEYFSETQRNKGNFPGRFSGRQFSNSRSEMNVSTLELGDSALYLCASSLEASYGYTFGSGTRLTVV.

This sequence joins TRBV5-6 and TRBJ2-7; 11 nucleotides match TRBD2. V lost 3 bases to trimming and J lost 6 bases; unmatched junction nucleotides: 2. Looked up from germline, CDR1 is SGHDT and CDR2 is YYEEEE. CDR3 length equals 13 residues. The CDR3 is CASSWTSGFEQYF. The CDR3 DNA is TGTGCCAGCAGCTGGACTAGCGGGTTCGAGCAGTACTTC.